This is a list of T cell receptor beta chains from one sample in a study of blood T cell repertoires in COVID-19. Assay used: immunoSEQ multiplex PCR; TCRdb lists only in-frame clones, some missing. The data hold 150,000 or so clones, with nearly 80% observed a single time. Sequences were obtained from peripheral blood. Source of these receptors: a man aged 80 or over with acute or convalescent COVID-19. CDR3s include the opening cysteine and the closing phenylalanine or tryptophan. Each record gives: D gene, J gene, V gene, CDR3 DNA, CDR3 protein. A D gene is named only where the DNA matches it firmly.

d_gene: TRBD2; j_gene: TRBJ2-1; v_gene: TRBV19; CDR3nt: TGTGCCAGTTCTAGCGGGGGGGCATCCTACAATGAGCAGTTCTTC; CDR3aa: CASSSGGASYNEQFF
d_gene: NA; j_gene: TRBJ2-3; v_gene: TRBV10-3; CDR3nt: TGTGCCACCCTCGGGGGGCTCAGCACAGATACGCAGTATTTT; CDR3aa: CATLGGLSTDTQYF
d_gene: TRBD1; j_gene: TRBJ1-6; v_gene: TRBV27; CDR3nt: TGTGCCAGCAGTTCAGGACAGGGGCCAGGTTCACCCCTCCACTTT; CDR3aa: CASSSGQGPGSPLHF
d_gene: NA; j_gene: TRBJ1-5; v_gene: TRBV19; CDR3nt: TGTGCCAGTAATTTCGGGGTTGATAGCAATCAGCCCCAGCATTTT; CDR3aa: CASNFGVDSNQPQHF
d_gene: NA; j_gene: TRBJ1-2; v_gene: TRBV29-1; CDR3nt: TGCAGCGTTGTTAGCGGGAGAGGCTACACCTTC; CDR3aa: CSVVSGRGYTF
d_gene: NA; j_gene: TRBJ1-1; v_gene: TRBV5-4; CDR3nt: TGTGCCAGCAGCCCCTACCGCGGGGTCACTGAAGCTTTCTTT; CDR3aa: CASSPYRGVTEAFF
d_gene: NA; j_gene: TRBJ1-1; v_gene: TRBV5-1; CDR3nt: TGCGCCAGCAGCTTGACCCAACAGGGAAGAAGTGGTGAAGCTTTCTTT; CDR3aa: CASSLTQQGRSGEAFF
d_gene: NA; j_gene: TRBJ2-2; v_gene: TRBV7-2; CDR3nt: TGTGCCAGCAGCGCCCAGGGGTCGTCGGGCGGGGAGCTGTTTTTT; CDR3aa: CASSAQGSSGGELFF
d_gene: TRBD2; j_gene: TRBJ2-1; v_gene: TRBV5-6; CDR3nt: TGTGCCAGCAGCCTACTAGCGGGGGGTCTCAACAATGAGCAGTTCTTC; CDR3aa: CASSLLAGGLNNEQFF
d_gene: NA; j_gene: TRBJ2-7; v_gene: TRBV29-1; CDR3nt: TGCAGCGTTGAAGAACTGTTCGGCTACGAGCAGTACTTC; CDR3aa: CSVEELFGYEQYF
d_gene: TRBD1; j_gene: TRBJ2-3; v_gene: TRBV3-1/TRBV3-2; CDR3nt: TGTGCCAGCAGCCATCGACAGGGGGGGGATACGCAGTATTTT; CDR3aa: CASSHRQGGDTQYF